This T cell receptor (beta chain) was documented in a study of cytomegalovirus exposure and HLA in healthy donors. Study as a whole: A preliminary data release comprised tens of millions of unique TCRs obtained from HLA-typed donors.

The PCR employed 60 Vbeta primers together with 13 Jbeta primers. Sequenced by immunoSEQ multiplex PCR; TCRdb stores in-frame clones only, minus some. Of about 180,000 clones in the sample, approximately 80% were seen once. V lost 7 bases and J lost 8, with 20 bases in between. Germline V lookup: CDR1 MNHEY, CDR2 SVGAGI. This CDR3 comprises 14 residues. The TCR comes from a girl aged 2 to 9 in good health and CMV-seropositive. V usage is TRBV6-5 and J usage is TRBJ1-1; no definite D call. Specimen: PBMCs. The CDR3 spells CASTAGGSALEAFF. The DNA of the CDR3 is TGTGCCAGCACGGCGGGTGGGTCCGCGCTGGAAGCTTTCTTT.